Sequencing of this T cell receptor beta chain was carried out in a study of T cell repertoires in cytomegalovirus infection. Study summary: Public TCR beta signature analysis indicated the presence of both CMV infection and matching HLA type.

TCRdb re-called the reads with MiXCR, one entry per CDR3 protein. The sample contains some 920,000 distinct CDR3 sequences, approximately 33% of which appear only once. CDR1 and CDR2 from the germline V gene are LGHNA and YSLEER. This CDR3 contains 14 residues. V dropped 4 bases and J dropped 1 base, with 10 bases sitting between them. Findings of the study overall: The ex vivo response was dominated by HLA-C-restricted CMV-specific TCR beta clonotypes. Cumulative public TCR beta family frequency identified CMV carriers with the relevant HLA.

As concerns this clonotype: Its cognate antigen is unknown.

Specimen: cultured CD8+ T cells from PBMCs, collected from culture after CMV antigen stimulation. This receptor was taken from a human donor in good health (CMV status not recorded). Some clones in this sample may be carry-over from other donors' samples. V gene TRBV4-3 combines with J gene TRBJ1-1; no reliable D call. CDR3 DNA sequence: TGCGCCAGCAGCCGGAGGGCCCAGAACACTGAAGCTTTCTTT. Translated: CASSRRAQNTEAFF.